The rows below give T cell receptor beta chains drawn from one sample of a study of blood T cells in healthy people across ages. MiXCR was run by TCRdb on the 5' RACE reads, yielding one entry per CDR3 protein. Of hundreds of thousands of distinct CDR3 sequences listed, 24% are singletons. The same sample was also used in a study of T cells of mothers and their children.

The sample consisted of blood. These receptors were collected from a boy between 5 and 17 years old in good health. Both conserved end residues are part of each CDR3. Fields, in order: V gene, clone size, J gene, D gene, CDR3 DNA, CDR3 protein. The D gene is left open where the match is weak. Clone size is given for some rows only: seen once, a few or many times, or a class if the clone is expanded.

V gene: TRBV28
clone size: few
J gene: TRBJ1-1
D gene: TRBD1
CDR3 DNA: TGTGCCAGCGAGGGGGCGACTGAAGCTTTCTTT
CDR3 protein: CASEGATEAFF

V gene: TRBV5-1
clone size: few
J gene: TRBJ2-7
D gene: TRBD1
CDR3 DNA: TGCGCCAGCAGCTTGGGAGGGGGCATAGGTTTCCGTGCTACTGGATCCTACGAGCAGTACTTC
CDR3 protein: CASSLGGGIGFRATGSYEQYF

V gene: TRBV28
clone size: few
J gene: TRBJ2-7
D gene: TRBD2
CDR3 DNA: TGTGCCAGCAGTTCCGGGACTAGCGGGCCAATCTCCTACGAGCAGTACTTC
CDR3 protein: CASSSGTSGPISYEQYF

V gene: TRBV20-1
clone size: NA
J gene: TRBJ2-5
D gene: NA
CDR3 DNA: TGCAGCGCCCGAACCCGGCAAGAGACCCAGTACTTC
CDR3 protein: CSARTRQETQYF

V gene: TRBV20-1
clone size: few
J gene: TRBJ2-5
D gene: NA
CDR3 DNA: TGCAGTGCGACCGAGGGCTCTTCCTACAAGCAGTACTTC
CDR3 protein: CSATEGSSYKQYF

V gene: TRBV6-5
clone size: NA
J gene: TRBJ2-1
D gene: TRBD2
CDR3 DNA: TGTGCCAGCAGTTACGTCGCGGGGGCCTACAATGAGCAGTTCTTC
CDR3 protein: CASSYVAGAYNEQFF

V gene: TRBV7-2
clone size: NA
J gene: TRBJ2-7
D gene: NA
CDR3 DNA: TGTGCCAGCAGCTTAGGGCTCCTCGTCTACGAGCAGTACTTC
CDR3 protein: CASSLGLLVYEQYF

V gene: TRBV6-6
clone size: NA
J gene: TRBJ1-1
D gene: NA
CDR3 DNA: TGTGCCAGCAGTTACTCGACGAGGGTGACTGAAGCTTTCTTT
CDR3 protein: CASSYSTRVTEAFF

V gene: TRBV18
clone size: NA
J gene: TRBJ2-5
D gene: NA
CDR3 DNA: TGTGCCAGCTCAAAGGACCAAGAGACCCAGTACTTC
CDR3 protein: CASSKDQETQYF

V gene: TRBV27
clone size: few
J gene: TRBJ2-7
D gene: NA
CDR3 DNA: TGTGCCAGCAGTTTACCACCAACAGGCTTCTACGAGCAGTACTTC
CDR3 protein: CASSLPPTGFYEQYF

V gene: TRBV28
clone size: few
J gene: TRBJ2-1
D gene: TRBD1
CDR3 DNA: TGTGCCAGCAGTTTATTCCCGGGACAGGGAGGCAATGAGCAGTTCTTC
CDR3 protein: CASSLFPGQGGNEQFF

V gene: TRBV7-2
clone size: NA
J gene: TRBJ1-2
D gene: TRBD1
CDR3 DNA: TGTGCCAGCAGCTTACAATCAGGGACAGGGGGTCCCCCAGGCTATGGCTACACCTTC
CDR3 protein: CASSLQSGTGGPPGYGYTF

V gene: TRBV29-1
clone size: many
J gene: TRBJ2-7
D gene: TRBD1
CDR3 DNA: TGCAGCGTCCTGGGACAGGGGGACTACGAGCAGTACTTC
CDR3 protein: CSVLGQGDYEQYF

V gene: TRBV19
clone size: NA
J gene: TRBJ2-1
D gene: NA
CDR3 DNA: TGTGCCAGTAGTAGGGGGGGCCTTTACAATGAGCAGTTCTTC
CDR3 protein: CASSRGGLYNEQFF

V gene: TRBV25-1
clone size: NA
J gene: TRBJ2-7
D gene: TRBD2
CDR3 DNA: TGTGCCAGCAGCGGTAGCGGGAGCATCCAGCAGTACTTC
CDR3 protein: CASSGSGSIQQYF

V gene: TRBV29-1
clone size: few
J gene: TRBJ2-1
D gene: NA
CDR3 DNA: TGCAGCTTAGGACGTTCTAACTACAATGAGCAGTTCTTC
CDR3 protein: CSLGRSNYNEQFF

V gene: TRBV28
clone size: NA
J gene: TRBJ2-5
D gene: NA
CDR3 DNA: TGTGCCAGCAGTCCGAAGGTCAGAGGGACCCAGTACTTC
CDR3 protein: CASSPKVRGTQYF

V gene: TRBV7-2
clone size: few
J gene: TRBJ2-2
D gene: TRBD1
CDR3 DNA: TGTGCCAGCAGCCGGACAGGGGCCGGCACCGGGGAGCTGTTTTTT
CDR3 protein: CASSRTGAGTGELFF

V gene: TRBV6-2/TRBV6-3
clone size: NA
J gene: TRBJ1-3
D gene: NA
CDR3 DNA: TGTGCCAGCAGTTACAACAGGGACGAGGCAGGAAACACCATATATTTT
CDR3 protein: CASSYNRDEAGNTIYF

V gene: TRBV4-3
clone size: few
J gene: TRBJ2-3
D gene: TRBD1
CDR3 DNA: TGCGCCAGCAGCCAAGAATGGGACAGGGGCCACCTGAGTTTT
CDR3 protein: CASSQEWDRGHLSF

V gene: TRBV5-1
clone size: few
J gene: TRBJ2-1
D gene: TRBD2
CDR3 DNA: TGCGCCAGCAGCTTCCGGGACTACCCCAATGAGCAGTTCTTC
CDR3 protein: CASSFRDYPNEQFF

V gene: TRBV6-2/TRBV6-3
clone size: few
J gene: TRBJ2-1
D gene: NA
CDR3 DNA: TGTGCCAGCAGTTACGGTTGGCAGGGGGGAGACAATGAGCAGTTCTTC
CDR3 protein: CASSYGWQGGDNEQFF

V gene: TRBV28
clone size: few
J gene: TRBJ2-7
D gene: TRBD2
CDR3 DNA: TGTGCCAGCAGTTCAGCAGGCGGGGGGCATTTCTACGAGCAGTACTTC
CDR3 protein: CASSSAGGGHFYEQYF

V gene: TRBV28
clone size: NA
J gene: TRBJ2-6
D gene: TRBD1
CDR3 DNA: TGTGCCAGCAGTGAAGACAGGGGTACTGGGGCCAACGTCCTGACTTTC
CDR3 protein: CASSEDRGTGANVLTF

V gene: TRBV4-1
clone size: NA
J gene: TRBJ1-2
D gene: NA
CDR3 DNA: TGCGCCAGCAGCCAGATAGTCCAGAAACGGAAACAGGGACAATATGGCTACACCTTC
CDR3 protein: CASSQIVQKRKQGQYGYTF

V gene: TRBV4-1
clone size: NA
J gene: TRBJ1-2
D gene: TRBD1
CDR3 DNA: TGCGCCAGCAGCCAAGTTGGGGACAGCGGCTATGGCTACACCTTC
CDR3 protein: CASSQVGDSGYGYTF

V gene: TRBV6-2/TRBV6-3
clone size: few
J gene: TRBJ1-1
D gene: NA
CDR3 DNA: TGTGCCAGCAGTTACTCGGAGAACAGTTGGGAAACTGAAGCTTTCTTT
CDR3 protein: CASSYSENSWETEAFF

V gene: TRBV7-8
clone size: NA
J gene: TRBJ1-5
D gene: NA
CDR3 DNA: TGTGCCAGCAGCTTAATCTCAGGGGAACAGCCCCAGCATTTT
CDR3 protein: CASSLISGEQPQHF

V gene: TRBV7-9
clone size: few
J gene: TRBJ2-1
D gene: NA
CDR3 DNA: TGTGCCAGCAGCTTACGTCCCCCGGATCTCAACAATGAGCAGTTCTTC
CDR3 protein: CASSLRPPDLNNEQFF

V gene: TRBV14
clone size: few
J gene: TRBJ2-3
D gene: NA
CDR3 DNA: TGTGCCAGCAGCCAAGATGGGGGAGCTCGAACGCAGTATTTT
CDR3 protein: CASSQDGGARTQYF

V gene: TRBV15
clone size: NA
J gene: TRBJ2-4
D gene: TRBD2
CDR3 DNA: TGTGCCACCGGCACCGGACTAGCCCCTTGGGACGGAAACATTCAGTACTTC
CDR3 protein: CATGTGLAPWDGNIQYF

V gene: TRBV7-2
clone size: few
J gene: TRBJ2-1
D gene: NA
CDR3 DNA: TGTGCCAGCAGCCGCCAGGCCGGGGGACACAATGAGCAGTTCTTC
CDR3 protein: CASSRQAGGHNEQFF

V gene: TRBV29-1
clone size: NA
J gene: TRBJ1-1
D gene: NA
CDR3 DNA: TGCAGCGTACTAGCTCCGGAAAACCCTGAAGCTTTCTTT
CDR3 protein: CSVLAPENPEAFF

V gene: TRBV9
clone size: few
J gene: TRBJ2-7
D gene: NA
CDR3 DNA: TGTGCCAGCAGCGTGGACGGAAGCAGCTCCTACGAGCAGTACTTC
CDR3 protein: CASSVDGSSSYEQYF

V gene: TRBV5-1
clone size: few
J gene: TRBJ1-1
D gene: NA
CDR3 DNA: TGCGCCAGCAGCTTGGCAGGGCAGGACACTGAAGCTTTCTTT
CDR3 protein: CASSLAGQDTEAFF

V gene: TRBV12-3/TRBV12-4
clone size: few
J gene: TRBJ2-1
D gene: TRBD1
CDR3 DNA: TGTGCCAGCAGCCTAACGATGGACAGGGCTGGGAATGAGCAGTTCTTC
CDR3 protein: CASSLTMDRAGNEQFF

V gene: TRBV7-2
clone size: few
J gene: TRBJ2-1
D gene: TRBD2
CDR3 DNA: TGTGCCAGCAGCCCTAGCGGGGGGCCTCCCTACAATGAGCAGTTCTTC
CDR3 protein: CASSPSGGPPYNEQFF

V gene: TRBV4-1
clone size: many
J gene: TRBJ2-5
D gene: TRBD2
CDR3 DNA: TGCGCCAGCAGCCAACTTCTAGCGGAAGAGACCCAGTACTTC
CDR3 protein: CASSQLLAEETQYF

V gene: TRBV20-1
clone size: few
J gene: TRBJ2-3
D gene: NA
CDR3 DNA: TGCAGTGCTAGTCCGCACTTAACAGATACGCAGTATTTT
CDR3 protein: CSASPHLTDTQYF

V gene: TRBV5-1
clone size: few
J gene: TRBJ2-1
D gene: NA
CDR3 DNA: TGCGCCAGCAGCAACGGGCAGGGGGGCGGTGAGCAGTTCTTC
CDR3 protein: CASSNGQGGGEQFF

V gene: TRBV11-2
clone size: few
J gene: TRBJ2-7
D gene: NA
CDR3 DNA: TGTGCCAGCAGCTTAGCTCAGGGGCAGCATTACTACGAGCAGTACTTC
CDR3 protein: CASSLAQGQHYYEQYF

V gene: TRBV27
clone size: NA
J gene: TRBJ2-1
D gene: NA
CDR3 DNA: TGTGCCAGCCGCCCGGCAGGATCCTACAATGAGCAGTTCTTC
CDR3 protein: CASRPAGSYNEQFF

V gene: TRBV12-3/TRBV12-4
clone size: many
J gene: TRBJ1-6
D gene: TRBD1
CDR3 DNA: TGTGCCAGCAGTCCCGGGACAGGGAATTCACCCCTCCACTTT
CDR3 protein: CASSPGTGNSPLHF

V gene: TRBV7-2
clone size: few
J gene: TRBJ1-6
D gene: TRBD1
CDR3 DNA: TGTGCCAGCAGCTTTGCGGGACAGGGAAATTCACCCCTCCACTTT
CDR3 protein: CASSFAGQGNSPLHF

V gene: TRBV6-2/TRBV6-3
clone size: NA
J gene: TRBJ2-3
D gene: NA
CDR3 DNA: TGTGCCAGCGCTGTGGGAGTGGCGTCAGATACGCAGTATTTT
CDR3 protein: CASAVGVASDTQYF

V gene: TRBV20-1
clone size: few
J gene: TRBJ2-7
D gene: TRBD2
CDR3 DNA: TGCAGTGCTAGAGCGAGCTCCGGACTAGGGGAATTGGAGAGGTTCTTC
CDR3 protein: CSARASSGLGELERFF

V gene: TRBV7-2
clone size: NA
J gene: TRBJ2-3
D gene: NA
CDR3 DNA: TGTGCCAGCAGCTTTTATGCCGCGGCGGGGACAGATACGCAGTATTTT
CDR3 protein: CASSFYAAAGTDTQYF

V gene: TRBV7-2
clone size: NA
J gene: TRBJ1-1
D gene: NA
CDR3 DNA: TGTGCCAGCAGCTTATATGTGGAGAAGAACACTGAAGCTTTCTTT
CDR3 protein: CASSLYVEKNTEAFF

V gene: TRBV3-1
clone size: few
J gene: TRBJ2-5
D gene: NA
CDR3 DNA: TGTGCCAGCAGCCGGAGCCGTTCCCGGTACTTC
CDR3 protein: CASSRSRSRYF

V gene: TRBV20-1
clone size: NA
J gene: TRBJ2-7
D gene: NA
CDR3 DNA: TGCAGTGCTAGAGAAAACAGGGGACTCCCCTACGAGCAGTACTTC
CDR3 protein: CSARENRGLPYEQYF

V gene: TRBV20-1
clone size: NA
J gene: TRBJ2-5
D gene: NA
CDR3 DNA: TGCAGTGCTACTAAGGGGATTGGGGAGACCCAGTACTTC
CDR3 protein: CSATKGIGETQYF

V gene: TRBV7-2
clone size: NA
J gene: TRBJ2-7
D gene: NA
CDR3 DNA: TGTGCCAGCAGCCAAACCGACACTCTGGAGCAGTACTTC
CDR3 protein: CASSQTDTLEQYF

V gene: TRBV3-1
clone size: NA
J gene: TRBJ2-5
D gene: TRBD2
CDR3 DNA: TGTGCCAGCAGCCCCGATCTAGCGGGACCCACGGGAGGGACCCAGTACTTC
CDR3 protein: CASSPDLAGPTGGTQYF